This TCR beta chain was captured by sequencing in a study of response to subunit inactivated influenza vaccine listed by TCRdb under 2018. Regarding the research as a whole: Deep quantitative T cell receptor repertoire profiling was used in the study to track responses to a trivalent subunit inactivated influenza vaccine. Study-wide conclusions, independent of this receptor: The authors suggested that each seasonal influenza vaccination may recruit only a limited number of new T cells.

Taken from the germline V gene, the CDR1 and CDR2 loops are SNHLY and FYNNEI. A distance of 11 bases separates the germline ends of V and J, which lose 4 bases and 5 bases respectively. The cysteine opens and the phenylalanine closes a CDR3 of 13 amino acids. CDR3 DNA is the only sequence kept; it has 39 bases, read in frame from the first base. Library preparation used RT-PCR. The data were produced on an Illumina HiSeq 2500. Starting from the raw public reads, TCRdb applied fastp trimming at Q25, assembled clones with MiXCR and retained in-frame beta chains. Rows matching on CDR3 protein sequence are summarized as one entry with the most common DNA and genes. The sample table shows over 650,000 distinct CDR3 sequences, and approximately 17% are seen once. The top ten constitute 9.5% to 13% of the sample. In this sample, this clonotype turned up a few times. Its antigen has not been determined. The input lacks base qualities; no much larger clone sits a single base away.

This receptor chain uses TRBV2 and TRBJ2-5; too little of a D gene remains to name it. Sample: PBMCs from blood, taken less than 6 days after vaccination. This sequence was found in a man in his fifties or sixties who received an inactivated influenza vaccine. Donor details come from another sample of the same person, matched by shared clones. The CDR3 reads CASSAERLETQYF. The DNA sequence is given as TGTGCCAGCAGTGCTGAGCGACTGGAGACCCAGTACTTC.